A selection of T cell receptor beta chains follows, all from one sample in a study of regulatory T cells in long-lasting Graves disease. TCRdb called the multiplex PCR reads again in MiXCR, with one record for every CDR3 protein. The table shows approximately 480,000 distinct CDR3 sequences, with 15% to 20% occurring only once. The same data also went into a second study, on T cells in Graves' hyperthyroidism and ophthalmopathy.

Sequenced material: peripheral blood mononuclear cells (PBMCs), taken at new diagnosis, from a patient treated with antithyroid drugs. The receptors stem from a man aged 35-49 years with Graves disease. Each CDR3 is given with its conserved first and last residue. D genes are given only for firm matches. For some rows the clone size is stated as once, few or many, or as a class when expanded; others skip it.

abundance	j_gene	v_gene	d_gene	CDR3aa	CDR3nt
many	TRBJ2-5	TRBV7-9	.	CASSTTGGGETQYF	TGTGCCAGCAGCACAACAGGGGGAGGGGAGACCCAGTACTTC
few	TRBJ2-1	TRBV5-8	TRBD2	CASSLGLAESDEQFF	TGTGCCAGCAGCTTGGGACTAGCGGAGAGCGATGAGCAGTTCTTC
few	TRBJ2-3	TRBV2	.	CASRDTGPDTQYF	TGTGCCAGCAGGGACACGGGGCCAGATACGCAGTATTTT
many	TRBJ2-1	TRBV15	.	CATSRVGVSYNEQFF	TGTGCCACCAGCAGAGTAGGGGTCTCCTACAATGAGCAGTTCTTC
many	TRBJ1-1	TRBV7-8	TRBD1	CASSPQTGLNTEAFF	TGTGCCAGCAGCCCCCAGACAGGGTTGAACACTGAAGCTTTCTTT
many	TRBJ1-1	TRBV12-3/TRBV12-4	TRBD1	CASSYPGGKIEAFF	TGTGCCAGCAGCTATCCAGGGGGGAAAATTGAAGCTTTCTTT
few	TRBJ2-7	TRBV4-1	.	CASSQGLQFYEQYF	TGCGCCAGCAGCCAAGGACTACAGTTCTACGAGCAGTACTTC
many	TRBJ2-7	TRBV12-3/TRBV12-4	.	CASRGQNSYEQYF	TGTGCCAGCAGAGGACAGAACTCCTACGAGCAGTACTTC
many	TRBJ2-7	TRBV29-1	.	CSVEGQTVGGEQYF	TGCAGCGTTGAAGGACAGACCGTCGGGGGAGAGCAGTACTTC
.	TRBJ2-7	TRBV6-2/TRBV6-3	TRBD1	CASSEGQVMYEQYF	TGTGCCAGCAGCGAGGGACAGGTGATGTACGAGCAGTACTTC
.	TRBJ2-1	TRBV7-9	TRBD2	CAIGTSGRAYYNEQFF	TGTGCCATCGGGACTAGCGGGAGGGCCTACTACAATGAGCAGTTCTTC
few	TRBJ2-1	TRBV7-3	.	CASSGGGMNNEQFF	TGTGCCAGCTCAGGGGGGGGTATGAACAATGAGCAGTTCTTC
many	TRBJ2-1	TRBV7-2	.	CASSFGAATGEQFF	TGTGCCAGCAGCTTCGGGGCCGCCACGGGAGAGCAGTTCTTC
many	TRBJ1-1	TRBV7-9	.	CASSLDRPNTEAFF	TGTGCCAGCAGCCTGGACAGACCGAACACTGAAGCTTTCTTT
many	TRBJ1-2	TRBV2	.	CASSPPSGQGKWNGYTF	TGTGCCAGCAGTCCCCCGTCGGGGCAGGGAAAATGGAATGGCTACACCTTC
few	TRBJ1-3	TRBV2	TRBD1	CASSGQDRGRGIPSGNTIYF	TGTGCCAGCAGTGGCCAAGACAGGGGGCGCGGGATCCCCTCTGGAAACACCATATATTTT
few	TRBJ2-2	TRBV6-2/TRBV6-3	.	CASSYSGGPNTGELFF	TGTGCCAGCAGTTACTCGGGCGGCCCGAACACCGGGGAGCTGTTTTTT
few	TRBJ1-2	TRBV29-1	.	CSVDAGRSGGYTF	TGCAGCGTTGATGCAGGGAGATCGGGTGGCTACACCTTC
.	TRBJ2-3	TRBV4-1	.	CASSQDGRDQYF	TGCGCCAGCAGCCAAGATGGGCGGGACCAGTATTTT
few	TRBJ2-1	TRBV7-9	.	CASSLANQALRRGEQFF	TGTGCCAGCAGCTTAGCGAATCAGGCGTTGCGGCGGGGTGAGCAGTTCTTC
many	TRBJ2-7	TRBV6-1	.	CASSESGRGTYEQYF	TGTGCCAGCAGTGAAAGTGGAAGAGGGACCTACGAGCAGTACTTC
.	TRBJ2-4	TRBV19	.	CASNIQGSAKNIQYF	TGTGCCAGTAACATACAGGGTTCAGCCAAAAACATTCAGTACTTC
many	TRBJ2-5	TRBV9	.	CASSPRRGETQYF	TGTGCCAGCAGCCCGAGGAGGGGTGAGACCCAGTACTTC
many	TRBJ2-7	TRBV28	TRBD2	CASSLVVAGSSYEQYF	TGTGCCAGCAGTTTAGTTGTAGCGGGTTCCTCCTACGAGCAGTACTTC
many	TRBJ2-5	TRBV11-2	.	CASSLSTGIQETQYF	TGTGCCAGCAGCCTATCTACAGGGATCCAAGAGACCCAGTACTTC
many	TRBJ2-5	TRBV24-1	.	CATSDATGSQETQYF	TGTGCCACCAGTGATGCCACCGGGTCTCAAGAGACCCAGTACTTC
.	TRBJ1-3	TRBV4-1	.	CASSQTSSGNTIYF	TGCGCCAGCAGCCAAACAAGCTCTGGAAACACCATATATTTT
.	TRBJ1-3	TRBV10-3	.	CAIRQLRVDTIYF	TGTGCCATCAGGCAACTAAGGGTGGACACCATATATTTT
.	TRBJ2-7	TRBV6-2/TRBV6-3	TRBD1	CASSMTWTGTYEQYF	TGTGCCAGCAGTATGACTTGGACAGGGACCTACGAGCAGTACTTC
few	TRBJ2-5	TRBV6-2/TRBV6-3	TRBD1	CASSYSFGTEFQETQYF	TGTGCCAGCAGTTACTCCTTCGGGACAGAATTTCAAGAGACCCAGTACTTC
many	TRBJ2-1	TRBV29-1	TRBD1	CSVEGRDRGYNEQFF	TGCAGCGTTGAAGGCCGGGACAGGGGATACAATGAGCAGTTCTTC
few	TRBJ2-3	TRBV27	TRBD1	CASSWGHTGTGVTDTQYF	TGTGCCAGCAGTTGGGGCCACACAGGGACAGGGGTCACAGATACGCAGTATTTT
few	TRBJ2-2	TRBV7-3	.	CASSLGRAGTGELFF	TGTGCCAGCAGCCTAGGCAGGGCGGGCACCGGGGAGCTGTTTTTT
many	TRBJ2-7	TRBV2	.	CASSVRSYEQYF	TGTGCCAGCAGTGTACGGTCCTACGAGCAGTACTTC
.	TRBJ2-3	TRBV24-1	.	CATSGPGTTDTQYF	TGTGCCACCAGTGGTCCCGGGACTACAGATACGCAGTATTTT
.	TRBJ1-1	TRBV10-2	.	CATKQGTEAFF	TGCGCCACCAAACAAGGCACTGAAGCTTTCTTT
many	TRBJ2-7	TRBV24-1	.	CATSDIKGPTYEQYF	TGTGCCACCAGTGATATTAAGGGGCCCACCTACGAGCAGTACTTC
many	TRBJ1-1	TRBV20-1	.	CSDVGGMNTEAFF	TGCAGTGACGTCGGGGGGATGAACACTGAAGCTTTCTTT
few	TRBJ2-3	TRBV7-9	TRBD2	CASSSTGGPTDTQYF	TGTGCCAGCAGCTCAACGGGAGGCCCGACAGATACGCAGTATTTT
.	TRBJ2-7	TRBV28	TRBD2	CASSPLAGANFYEQYF	TGTGCCAGCAGCCCTCTAGCGGGAGCTAATTTCTACGAGCAGTACTTC
.	TRBJ2-7	TRBV11-2	.	CASSFIGASLSEQYF	TGTGCCAGCAGCTTTATCGGGGCCAGCCTCTCCGAGCAGTACTTC
.	TRBJ1-2	TRBV2	.	CASSRGAVGYTF	TGTGCCAGCAGCCGGGGAGCCGTTGGCTACACCTTC
.	TRBJ1-1	TRBV5-6	.	CASSGPTEAFF	TGTGCCAGCAGCGGACCCACTGAAGCTTTCTTT
many	TRBJ2-3	TRBV11-2	.	CASSLEVTRTDTQYF	TGTGCCAGCAGCTTAGAGGTGACACGCACAGATACGCAGTATTTT
.	TRBJ1-6	TRBV6-1	TRBD1	CASSVRQGDGPPLHF	TGTGCCAGCAGTGTGCGACAGGGTGATGGGCCACCCCTCCACTTT
few	TRBJ1-5	TRBV6-1	.	CASSEALGGMGYQPQHF	TGTGCCAGCAGTGAAGCGCTTGGAGGGATGGGTTATCAGCCCCAGCATTTT
.	TRBJ2-2	TRBV11-1	.	CASSLVGLMGGELFF	TGTGCCAGCAGCTTAGTCGGGCTCATGGGCGGGGAGCTGTTTTTT
few	TRBJ1-1	TRBV7-2	.	CASSLHGNTEAFF	TGTGCCAGCAGCTTACACGGGAACACTGAAGCTTTCTTT
.	TRBJ2-4	TRBV9	.	CASSVADGPKNIQYF	TGTGCCAGCAGCGTAGCGGATGGGCCCAAAAACATTCAGTACTTC
.	TRBJ2-2	TRBV19	TRBD1	CASSSLTGYTGELFF	TGTGCCAGTAGCAGCCTGACAGGGTACACCGGGGAGCTGTTTTTT
few	TRBJ2-7	TRBV9	.	CASSVGDSSLEQYF	TGTGCCAGCAGCGTAGGAGACAGCTCCCTCGAGCAGTACTTC
.	TRBJ2-6	TRBV29-1	.	CSVEWASDGANVLTF	TGCAGCGTTGAGTGGGCGTCAGATGGGGCCAACGTCCTGACTTTC
many	TRBJ1-1	TRBV27	TRBD1	CASIPTGAMNTEAFF	TGTGCCAGCATTCCCACAGGGGCCATGAACACTGAAGCTTTCTTT
.	TRBJ2-7	TRBV7-9	.	CASSLVSGSYEQYF	TGTGCCAGCAGCTTAGTCTCAGGATCCTACGAGCAGTACTTC